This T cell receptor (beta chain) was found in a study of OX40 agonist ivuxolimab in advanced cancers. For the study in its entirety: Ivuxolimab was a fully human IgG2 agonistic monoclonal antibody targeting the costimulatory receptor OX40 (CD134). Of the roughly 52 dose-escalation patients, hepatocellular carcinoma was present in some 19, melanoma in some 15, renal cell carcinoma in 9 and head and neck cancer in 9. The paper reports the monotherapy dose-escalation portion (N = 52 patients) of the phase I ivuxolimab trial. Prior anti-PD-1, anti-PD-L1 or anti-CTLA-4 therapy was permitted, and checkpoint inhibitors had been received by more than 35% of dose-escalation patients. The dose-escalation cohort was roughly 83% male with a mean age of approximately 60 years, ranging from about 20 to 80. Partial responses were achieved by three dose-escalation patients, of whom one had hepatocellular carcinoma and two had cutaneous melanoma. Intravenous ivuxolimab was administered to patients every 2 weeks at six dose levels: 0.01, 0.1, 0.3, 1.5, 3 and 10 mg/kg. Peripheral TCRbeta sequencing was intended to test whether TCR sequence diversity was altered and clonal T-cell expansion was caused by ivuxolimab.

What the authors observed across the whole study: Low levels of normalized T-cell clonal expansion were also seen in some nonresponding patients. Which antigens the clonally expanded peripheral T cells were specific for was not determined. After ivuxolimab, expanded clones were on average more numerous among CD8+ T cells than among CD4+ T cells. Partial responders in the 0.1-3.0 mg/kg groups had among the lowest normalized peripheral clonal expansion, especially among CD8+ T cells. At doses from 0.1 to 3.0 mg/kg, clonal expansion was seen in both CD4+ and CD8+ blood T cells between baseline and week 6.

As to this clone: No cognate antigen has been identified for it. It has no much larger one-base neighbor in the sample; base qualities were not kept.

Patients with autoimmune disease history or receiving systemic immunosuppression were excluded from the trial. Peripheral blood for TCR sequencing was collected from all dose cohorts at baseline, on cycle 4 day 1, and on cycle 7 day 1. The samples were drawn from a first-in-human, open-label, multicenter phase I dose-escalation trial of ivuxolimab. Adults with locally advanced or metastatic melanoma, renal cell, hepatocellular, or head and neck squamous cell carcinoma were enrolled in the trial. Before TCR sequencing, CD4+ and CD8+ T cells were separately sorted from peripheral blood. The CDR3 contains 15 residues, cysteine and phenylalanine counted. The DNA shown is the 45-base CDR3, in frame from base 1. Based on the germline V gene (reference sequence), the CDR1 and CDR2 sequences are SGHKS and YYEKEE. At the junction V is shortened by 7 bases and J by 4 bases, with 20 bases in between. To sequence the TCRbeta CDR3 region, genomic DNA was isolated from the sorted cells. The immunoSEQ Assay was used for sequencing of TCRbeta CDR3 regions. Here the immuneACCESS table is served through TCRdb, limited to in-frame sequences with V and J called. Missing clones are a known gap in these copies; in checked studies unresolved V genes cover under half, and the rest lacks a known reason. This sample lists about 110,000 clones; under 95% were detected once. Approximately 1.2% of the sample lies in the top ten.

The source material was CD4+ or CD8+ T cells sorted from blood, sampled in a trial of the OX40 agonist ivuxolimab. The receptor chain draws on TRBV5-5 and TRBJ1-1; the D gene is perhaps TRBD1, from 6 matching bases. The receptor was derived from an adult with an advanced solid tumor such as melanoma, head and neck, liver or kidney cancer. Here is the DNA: TGTGCCAGCGCCCCGCCCGGGGGCGTTTCCACTGAAGCTTTCTTT. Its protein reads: CASAPPGGVSTEAFF.